The T cell receptor beta chain under discussion was sequenced for a study of T cells in Graves' hyperthyroidism and ophthalmopathy. In the study overall: Peripheral blood specimens were obtained at initial diagnosis, prior to any treatment.

Using RNA transcripts as the source, TCR beta CDR3 regions were amplified. TCR CDR3 regions were first amplified by RT-PCR with HTBI primers. TCRdb called the multiplex PCR reads again in MiXCR, with one record for every CDR3 protein. The table includes around 250,000 distinct CDR3 sequences, more than 14% detected once. This clonotype was observed at least ten times. Trimming removed 0 bases from V and 8 bases from J, with 20 bases in between. In germline, CDR1 is DFQATT, CDR2 SNEGSKA (reference sequence). The CDR3 is made up of 15 amino acids. Sample: blood. The source of this sequence is a woman aged 40-49 years with Graves' hyperthyroidism that later progressed to Graves' ophthalmopathy. The V gene is TRBV20-1, the J gene TRBJ2-7; tentatively, D is TRBD2 (6 bases). The CDR3 loop is CSARDPFSSGLKQYF. The CDR3 DNA is TGCAGTGCTAGAGATCCCTTTAGTAGCGGATTAAAGCAGTACTTC.